Below are 30 T cell receptor beta chains sequenced from a single sample in a study of T cell changes during pregnancy in multiple sclerosis. The data were produced by immunoSEQ multiplex PCR, yet TCRdb's version contains in-frame clones alone and is incomplete. The table lists about 36,000 clones, about 89% of them singletons. Sequencing used CD8+ T cells from peripheral blood mononuclear cells, obtained in the third trimester of pregnancy. The receptors derive from a female donor with multiple sclerosis, enrolled in a pregnancy study.

The chain is built from TRBV27 and TRBJ2-2; 8 bases are shared with TRBD1. The trim removed 6 bases at V and 5 bases at J, leaving 14 bases unmatched. There are 17 residues in the CDR3. Germline lookup yields CDR1 MNHEY and CDR2 SMNVEV (reference sequence). The CDR3 DNA reads as TGTGCCAGCAGCTACACCGGACAGGGTGGATGGACCGGGGAGCTGTTTTTT. This sequence encodes CASSYTGQGGWTGELFF.

The CDR3 DNA reads as TGTGCCAGCAGCCCCGGGGGGTGGGGATACCAAGAGACCCAGTACTTC. It translates to CASSPGGWGYQETQYF. This chain connects TRBV11-2 to TRBJ2-5, with 7 bases identical to TRBD2. Germline lookup yields CDR1 SGHAT and CDR2 FQNNGV. The CDR3 runs 16 residues. V shed 5 bases, J shed 0 bases, and the junction held 9 bases outside the gene matches.

The CDR3 DNA sequence: TGTGCCATCAGTGGAGAGTCAGGGGGCGTACAAGAGACCCAGTACTTC. Translating it yields CAISGESGGVQETQYF. The rearrangement joins TRBV10-3 to TRBJ2-5; TRBD1 matches 8 bases. Trimming took 4 bases from V and 2 from J; bases not matched to a gene: 9. The length of the CDR3 is 16 residues. Per germline, CDR1 ENHRY and CDR2 SYGVKD.

The chain links TRBV9 to TRBJ2-1, with 8 nucleotides matching TRBD2. The V and J ends lost 10 bases and 7 bases, in that order; junction bases with no gene match: 1. This CDR3 spans 10 amino acids. Germline V gives CDR1 SGDLS, CDR2 YYNGEE. CDR3 DNA: TGTGCCTCGGGGGGGAATGAGCAGTTCTTC. This sequence encodes CASGGNEQFF. Together with reference TRBV9 and TRBJ2-1, the CDR3 gives the full variable domain: DSGVTQTPKHLITATGQRVTLRCSPRSGDLSVYWYQQSLDQGLQFLIQYYNGEERAKGNILERFSAQQFPDLHSELNLSSLELGDSALYFCASGGNEQFFGPGTRLTVL.

The V and J genes are TRBV4-3 and TRBJ1-2, with D possibly TRBD1 on 5 matching bases. Per the germline V gene, CDR1 is LGHNA and CDR2 is YSLEER. Trimming took off 3 bases at V and 6 bases at J, with 17 bases between the two ends. This CDR3 comprises 15 residues. Here the CDR3 reads CASSQDGGTSNGYTF. DNA of the CDR3: TGCGCCAGCAGCCAGGATGGGGGGACGTCAAATGGCTACACCTTC.

Points on this clone: Compared with germline, one end of the junction differs, possibly owing to a read error. This chain links TRBV10-1 with TRBJ1-5; D unresolved. CDR1 is WNHNN and CDR2 is SYGVQD in the germline V gene (reference sequence). This CDR3 is 11 amino acids long. The CDR3 region is CASSEFQSQHF. The DNA for the CDR3 is TGCGCCAGCAGTGAATTTCAGTCCCAGCATTTT.

V is TRBV7-2 and J is TRBJ2-1; 10 nucleotides match TRBD2. This CDR3 has 17 amino acids. The junction had 3 bases not matched to a gene; V was cut back by 1 base and J by 0 bases. From germline, CDR1 is SGHTA and CDR2 FQGNSA. In DNA, the CDR3 is TGTGCCAGCAGCTTAGACGGACTAGCGGACTCCTACAATGAGCAGTTCTTC. Its translation is CASSLDGLADSYNEQFF.

Comments on this clone: At the DNA level, this CDR3 is encoded by other sequences in the same sample as well. This chain joins TRBV27 and TRBJ2-2; the match to TRBD1 covers 7 bases. Unmatched junction bases numbered 1, after V lost 3 bases and J lost 0 bases. There are 15 residues in the CDR3. Germline V gene data show CDR1 as MNHEY and CDR2 as SMNVEV (reference sequence). Written as DNA, the CDR3 is TGTGCCAGCAGTTTTGGGACAGCGAACACCGGGGAGCTGTTTTTT. Translation gives CASSFGTANTGELFF.

This clone was picked up a small number of times. The chain carries TRBV6-5 and TRBJ2-1, with TRBD1 identical over 7 bases. Germline assignment: CDR1 MNHEY and CDR2 SVGAGI. Trimming removed 4 bases from V and 0 bases from J; junction bases left unmatched: 3. The CDR3 runs to 15 residues. CDR3 loop: CASSLRTGSYNEQFF. CDR3 coding DNA: TGTGCCAGCAGTTTACGGACAGGCTCCTACAATGAGCAGTTCTTC.

The gene calls are TRBV6-5 and TRBJ2-2; D is undetermined. Germline CDR1 and CDR2: MNHEY and SVGAGI. The length of the CDR3 is 14 residues. Trimming pared 0 bases from V and 3 bases from J, leaving 5 bases between. In DNA, the CDR3 is TGTGCCAGCAGTTACTCGGCAGACACCGGGGAGCTGTTTTTT. Protein sequence: CASSYSADTGELFF.

The V call is TRBV5-1, the J call TRBJ1-1, with no clear D. This CDR3 contains 12 residues. The germline V gene encodes CDR1 SGHRS and CDR2 YFSETQ. V was clipped by 4 bases and J by 1 base, with 5 bases between them. The CDR3 bases are TGCGCCAGCAGCCACAAGAACACTGAAGCTTTCTTT. This translates into CASSHKNTEAFF.

Worth noting for this clone: This may arise from a read error, as a much more abundant clone is one base away. V is TRBV7-2 and J is TRBJ1-5, with TRBD2 matching 7 bases. The DNA end lines up better with TRBJ2-3; the J call may be wrong. CDR3 size: 16 residues. The V gene's germline CDR1 is SGHTA and CDR2 FQGNSA. The CDR3 protein is CASSFGTGRLNQPQYF. CDR3 in DNA: TGTGCCAGCAGCTTTGGGACCGGGAGGCTCAATCAGCCCCAGTATTTT.

The chain has TRBV5-8 and TRBJ1-5, with a weak D call TRBD1 (5 bases). The germline V gene has CDR1 SGHTS and CDR2 YDEGEE. Between the trimmed V and J ends, which lost 1 base and 0 bases, there was a span of 8 bases. The CDR3 runs 15 residues. The CDR3 sequence: CASSLTGYSNQPQHF. The CDR3 DNA reads TGTGCCAGCAGCTTGACAGGTTATAGCAATCAGCCCCAGCATTTT.

The chain links TRBV4-2 to TRBJ2-5; TRBD1 matches at 9 bases. The germline V gene has CDR1 LGHNA and CDR2 YNFKEQ. The CDR3 runs to 16 residues. Losses at the gene ends were 2 bases for V and 3 bases for J; bases not matched to a gene: 7. The CDR3 sequence is CASSQLSGTGKETQYF. CDR3 nucleotides: TGTGCCAGCAGCCAACTATCCGGGACAGGGAAAGAGACCCAGTACTTC.

In its sample, this clone was seen once. The chain joins TRBV7-3 to TRBJ1-6; D is uncertain. Germline V lookup: CDR1 SGHTA, CDR2 FQGTGA. V shed 4 bases and J shed 9 bases, with 13 bases lying between them. The CDR3 length is 14 residues. The CDR3 region has the DNA TGTGCCAGCAGCTATACAGTTTCTCGTTCACCCCTCCACTTT. It encodes CASSYTVSRSPLHF.

The chain is built from TRBV11-2 and TRBJ2-7; the match to TRBD2 covers 7 bases. The CDR3 extends over 14 amino acids. Per germline, CDR1 SGHAT and CDR2 FQNNGV. V trimming: 3 bases; J trimming: 2 bases; junction bases outside the gene matches: 4. The CDR3 loop reads CASSFGGGAYEQYF. The CDR3 DNA is TGTGCCAGCAGCTTTGGTGGGGGGGCCTACGAGCAGTACTTC.

The chain has TRBV6-1 and TRBJ2-1, with 8 bases matching TRBD2. The CDR3 is 16 residues long. The germline CDR1 and CDR2 sequences are MNHNS and SASEGT. The junction had 5 bases not matched to a gene; V was cut back by 4 bases and J by 0 bases. CDR3 DNA: TGTGCCAGCAGTGTCCAGCGGGAGAGCTCCTACAATGAGCAGTTCTTC. This gives the protein CASSVQRESSYNEQFF.

The chain links TRBV9 to TRBJ2-7; 9 bases map to TRBD1. The ends lost 3 bases at V and 5 bases at J; junction bases unmatched: 3. Germline CDR1 SGDLS, CDR2 YYNGEE. This CDR3 contains 13 residues. The CDR3: CASSAWDRDEQYF. The DNA for the CDR3 is TGTGCCAGCAGCGCCTGGGACAGGGACGAGCAGTACTTC.

Only one count was recorded for this clone. V and J are TRBV2 and TRBJ1-5, with D possibly being TRBD1 (5 bases). Germline CDR1 and CDR2: SNHLY and FYNNEI. The CDR3 is 15 amino acids. V lost 4 bases and J 1 base, leaving 11 bases between the germline ends. CDR3 in DNA: TGTGCCAGCAGTGGACAGTCCGCCAGCAATCAGCCCCAGCATTTT. Translating gives CASSGQSASNQPQHF.

This chain uses TRBV28 with TRBJ1-1, with a possible D match to TRBD1 (6 bases). Trimming removed 8 bases at V and 0 bases at J, with 13 bases between. This CDR3 contains 14 residues. Looked up from germline, CDR1 is MDHEN and CDR2 is SYDVKM. In DNA, the CDR3 is TGTGCCAGCGGACCGGGACACATGAACACTGAAGCTTTCTTT. Its protein is CASGPGHMNTEAFF.

J is TRBJ2-5 and V is TRBV27; no clear D. The J call may not be correct, given that the DNA end is closer to TRBJ2-7. Germline CDR1 reads MNHEY; CDR2 reads SMNVEV (reference sequence). The CDR3 covers 13 residues. The CDR3 sequence: CASSPDADYEQYF. The CDR3 region has the DNA TGTGCCAGCAGTCCCGACGCGGACTACGAGCAGTACTTC.

V is TRBV7-2 and J is TRBJ1-1; a weak D match, TRBD1 (6 bases). The CDR3 is made up of 15 amino acids. Deletions cut 2 bases from V and 0 bases from J, with 10 bases between. Germline V gene sequence: CDR1 SGHTA, CDR2 FQGNSA. CDR3 sequence (DNA): TGTGCCAGCAGCTTAAAGGACAGACTGAACACTGAAGCTTTCTTT. Residues: CASSLKDRLNTEAFF.

This CDR3 is CSVDAGRAYYNEQFF. Here the CDR3 DNA reads TGCAGCGTTGACGCGGGACGGGCTTACTACAATGAGCAGTTCTTC. The chain uses TRBV29-1 and TRBJ2-1; TRBD2 might be the D (6 bases). Deletions cut 3 bases from V and 3 bases from J, with 15 bases between. CDR1 and CDR2 from the germline V gene are SQVTM and ANQGSEA. The CDR3 length is 15 residues.

This clone was observed once. This rearrangement joins TRBV13 to TRBJ2-7, with 8 bases identical to TRBD1. Germline V gene data show CDR1 as PRHDT and CDR2 as FYEKMQ (reference sequence). With 5 bases clipped from V and 6 bases from J, the junction kept 6 bases outside the gene matches. This CDR3 spans 13 amino acids. The CDR3 reads CASSTRTGREQYF. CDR3 coding DNA: TGTGCCAGCAGCACACGGACAGGGCGCGAGCAGTACTTC.

This clone was detected once. The rearrangement uses TRBV5-5 and TRBJ2-7; 9 bases align to TRBD1. Germline values: CDR1 SGHKS, CDR2 YYEKEE (reference sequence). CDR3 size: 15 residues. Unmatched junction bases numbered 12, after V lost 7 bases and J lost 4 bases. CDR3 coding DNA: TGTGCCAGCTGGCCGGTGGGGGACAGGGATTACGAGCAGTACTTC. This encodes CASWPVGDRDYEQYF.

The V call is TRBV25-1, the J call TRBJ2-1, with a possible D match to TRBD1 (5 bases). Deletions cut 3 bases from V and 5 bases from J, with 20 bases between. Per germline, CDR1 MGHDK and CDR2 SYGVNS. CDR3 length: 17 residues. CDR3 sequence reads: CASSDLGQGKQDNEQFF. CDR3 nucleotides: TGTGCCAGCAGTGATCTCGGTCAGGGCAAACAGGACAATGAGCAGTTCTTC.

The gene calls are TRBV5-1 and TRBJ2-5; D perhaps matches TRBD1 (7 bases). V gave up 2 bases and J gave up 3 bases, with 17 bases separating them. CDR3 length: 16 residues. CDR1 SGHRS and CDR2 YFSETQ come from the germline V gene. CDR3 sequence (DNA): TGCGCCAGCAGCTTATTTCCAGGGGGGAGAGAAGAGACCCAGTACTTC. It specifies CASSLFPGGREETQYF. Full variable domain (missing parts from reference TRBV5-1 and TRBJ2-5): KAGVTQTPRYLIKTRGQQVTLSCSPISGHRSVSWYQQTPGQGLQFLFEYFSETQRNKGNFPGRFSGRQFSNSRSEMNVSTLELGDSALYLCASSLFPGGREETQYFGPGTRLLVL.

DNA for the CDR3: TGTGCCAGCAGCTTCCAGAATCAGCCCCAGCATTTT. This encodes CASSFQNQPQHF. The chain recombines TRBV7-2 with TRBJ1-5; no clear D. The V and J ends lost 3 bases and 4 bases respectively, with 4 bases between them. The CDR3 runs 12 residues. Germline values: CDR1 SGHTA, CDR2 FQGNSA.

This clone was seen only a few times. In DNA, the CDR3 is TGCGCCAGCAGCCAAGACAGTATGAACACTGAAGCTTTCTTT. The encoded protein is CASSQDSMNTEAFF. The chain links TRBV4-3 to TRBJ1-1, with D unresolved. This CDR3 is built from 14 residues. Per the germline V gene, CDR1 is LGHNA and CDR2 is YSLEER. V shed 0 bases and J shed 0 bases, with 5 bases lying between them.

This clone came up once. This rearrangement joins TRBV27 to TRBJ2-1, with 12 bases aligning to TRBD2. CDR1 MNHEY and CDR2 SMNVEV come from the germline V gene (reference sequence). With V trimmed by 5 bases and J by 4 bases, 3 bases remained unmatched. The CDR3 spans 15 residues. The CDR3 loop is CASSPGTSGYNEQFF. The CDR3 nucleotides are TGTGCCAGCAGTCCCGGGACTAGCGGGTACAATGAGCAGTTCTTC.